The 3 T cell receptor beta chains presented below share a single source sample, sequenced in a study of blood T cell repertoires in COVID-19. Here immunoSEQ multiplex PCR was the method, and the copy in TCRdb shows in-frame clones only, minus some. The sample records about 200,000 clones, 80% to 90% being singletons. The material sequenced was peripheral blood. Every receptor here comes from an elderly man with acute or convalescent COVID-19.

The DNA of the CDR3 is TGTGCCAGCAGCCTCAAGCGGGTCCAAGAGACCCAGTACTTC. As protein: CASSLKRVQETQYF. The chain recombines TRBV7-2 with TRBJ2-5; weak D call: TRBD2 (6 bases). V shed 5 bases and J shed 1 base, with 11 bases lying between them. Germline CDR1 SGHTA, CDR2 FQGNSA. This CDR3 has 14 amino acids.

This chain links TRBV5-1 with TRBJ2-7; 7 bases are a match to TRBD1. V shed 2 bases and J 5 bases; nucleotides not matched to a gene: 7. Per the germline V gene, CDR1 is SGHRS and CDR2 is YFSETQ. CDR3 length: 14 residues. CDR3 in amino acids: CASSLTGEVHEQYF. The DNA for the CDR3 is TGCGCCAGCAGCTTAACAGGGGAAGTCCACGAGCAGTACTTC.

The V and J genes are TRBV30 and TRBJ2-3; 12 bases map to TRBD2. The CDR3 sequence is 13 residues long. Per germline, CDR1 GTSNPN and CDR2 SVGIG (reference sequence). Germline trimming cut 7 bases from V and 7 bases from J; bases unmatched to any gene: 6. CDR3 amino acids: CASRGLAGYTQYF. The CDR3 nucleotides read TGTGCCTCTCGAGGACTAGCGGGGTATACGCAGTATTTT. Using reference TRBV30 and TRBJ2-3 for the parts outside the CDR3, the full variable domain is SQTIHQWPATLVQPVGSPLSLECTVEGTSNPNLYWYRQAAGRGLQLLFYSVGIGQISSEVPQNLSASRPQDRQFILSSKKLLLSDSGFYLCASRGLAGYTQYFGPGTRLTVL.